These 11 T cell receptor beta chains came from one sample sequenced in a study of blood T cells in healthy people across ages. The second PCR ran roughly 7 to 12 cycles with a sample-barcoded 5' primer and J-beta primers. TCRdb reanalysed the 5' RACE reads using MiXCR and keeps one entry per CDR3 protein. The sample carries about 1,800,000 distinct CDR3 sequences, 25% to 30% recorded once. Sequencing was performed on blood. These receptors were collected from a woman aged 30 to 39 in good health.

The CDR3 nucleotides read TGTGCCAGCAGTTTACGGGGGAGCTCCTATAATTCACCCCTCCACTTT. Translation gives CASSLRGSSYNSPLHF. The gene calls are TRBV27 and TRBJ1-6; D possibly corresponds to TRBD1 (5 bases). This CDR3 has 16 amino acids. CDR1 is MNHEY and CDR2 is SMNVEV in the germline V gene (reference sequence). Trimming pared 2 bases from V and 0 bases from J, leaving 8 bases between.

CDR3 residues: CASKIAGGPNTGELFF. CDR3 nucleotide sequence: TGTGCCAGCAAAATAGCGGGGGGACCGAACACCGGGGAGCTGTTTTTT. The chain combines TRBV6-2 or TRBV6-3 with TRBJ2-2, with 10 bases matching TRBD2. Unmatched junction bases numbered 5, after V lost 7 bases and J lost 0 bases. Germline V gene sequence: CDR1 MNHEY, CDR2 SVGEGT. The CDR3 covers 16 residues.

Turning to this clonotype: Just one base apart from a much larger clone, this may be a read error. The chain uses TRBV10-3 and TRBJ1-2; D ambiguous. The length of the CDR3 is 12 residues. The germline gives CDR1 ENHRY, CDR2 SYGVKD. Between the trimmed V and J ends, which lost 6 bases and 2 bases, there was a span of 7 bases. CDR3 in amino acids: CAIRKGNYGYTF. In nucleotides, the CDR3 is TGTGCCATCAGGAAGGGAAACTATGGCTACACCTTC.

This clonotype was recorded many times. The V gene is TRBV6-5, the J gene TRBJ2-7, with a possible D match to TRBD2 (7 bases). V lost 7 bases, J lost 5 bases, and 12 bases lay in between. The CDR3 length is 12 residues. The germline gives CDR1 MNHEY, CDR2 SVGAGI. CDR3 loop: CASTRGANEQYF. The CDR3 nucleotides are TGTGCCAGCACCCGGGGGGCCAACGAGCAGTACTTC.

This clonotype was counted at least ten times. The chain recombines TRBV12-3 or TRBV12-4 with TRBJ2-7, with D maybe TRBD1 (6 bases). The V end lost 5 bases, the J end lost 7 bases, and 12 bases lay between the germline ends. The CDR3 totals 12 residues. The DNA of the CDR3 is TGTGCCAGCAGTCTCAGGGGTCGGGAGCAGTACTTC. Its protein is CASSLRGREQYF.

The rearrangement uses TRBV6-1 and TRBJ2-5; TRBD1 matches at 8 bases. The closer fit of TRBJ2-7 to the DNA end suggests the J call may be wrong. Germline loops: CDR1 MNHNS, CDR2 SASEGT. The CDR3 sequence is 12 residues long. The CDR3 here is CAGGTGTHEQYF. The CDR3 DNA sequence: TGTGCCGGGGGGACAGGTACCCACGAGCAGTACTTC.

At least ten counts were recorded for this clonotype. J is TRBJ2-7 and V is TRBV20-1, with D unresolved. V dropped 3 bases and J dropped 4 bases, with 19 bases sitting between them. Germline V gene data show CDR1 as DFQATT and CDR2 as SNEGSKA (reference sequence). The length of the CDR3 is 15 residues. Here the CDR3 DNA reads TGCAGTGCTAGGGATACCCTGGTCCCTTTTTACGAGCAGTACTTC. Its translation: CSARDTLVPFYEQYF.

This clonotype was found many times. The chain uses TRBV28 and TRBJ2-7, with 8 positions matching TRBD1. This CDR3 contains 14 residues. Per germline, CDR1 MDHEN and CDR2 SYDVKM. Unmatched junction bases numbered 4, after V lost 3 bases and J lost 3 bases. The CDR3: CASSFFRGLYEQYF. The CDR3 DNA is TGTGCCAGCAGTTTTTTCAGGGGGCTCTACGAGCAGTACTTC.

This clonotype came up a few times. This rearrangement joins TRBV7-9 to TRBJ1-5; D unresolved. The CDR3 is made up of 14 amino acids. Per germline, CDR1 SEHNR and CDR2 FQNEAQ (reference sequence). V was clipped by 4 bases and J by 3 bases, with 10 bases between them. The CDR3 nucleotides are TGTGCCAGCAGCTCTGAGTTGGACAATCAGCCCCAGCATTTT. Its translation: CASSSELDNQPQHF. Using reference TRBV7-9 and TRBJ1-5 for the parts outside the CDR3, the full variable domain is DTGVSQNPRHKITKRGQNVTFRCDPISEHNRLYWYRQTLGQGPEFLTYFQNEAQLEKSRLLSDRFSAERPKGSFSTLEIQRTEQGDSAMYLCASSSELDNQPQHFGDGTRLSIL.

V gene TRBV7-9 combines with J gene TRBJ2-1; TRBD1 is a possible D gene (5 bases). The CDR3 has 15 amino acids. CDR1 is SEHNR, CDR2 FQNEAQ, per germline (reference sequence). Between the trimmed V and J ends, which lost 5 bases and 3 bases, there was a span of 14 bases. CDR3 DNA: TGTGCCAGCAGCATGGGGCAGCCAATCTACAATGAGCAGTTCTTC. Translated, it gives CASSMGQPIYNEQFF.

This clonotype was seen a few times. This chain joins TRBV5-1 and TRBJ2-3; TRBD2 aligns across 8 bases. The CDR3 has 16 residues. Germline loops: CDR1 SGHRS, CDR2 YFSETQ. Losses at the gene ends were 0 bases for V and 8 bases for J; bases not matched to a gene: 11. CDR3 residues: CASSLGQAGLAGTQYF. The CDR3 DNA is TGCGCCAGCAGCTTGGGACAGGCCGGACTAGCCGGTACGCAGTATTTT.